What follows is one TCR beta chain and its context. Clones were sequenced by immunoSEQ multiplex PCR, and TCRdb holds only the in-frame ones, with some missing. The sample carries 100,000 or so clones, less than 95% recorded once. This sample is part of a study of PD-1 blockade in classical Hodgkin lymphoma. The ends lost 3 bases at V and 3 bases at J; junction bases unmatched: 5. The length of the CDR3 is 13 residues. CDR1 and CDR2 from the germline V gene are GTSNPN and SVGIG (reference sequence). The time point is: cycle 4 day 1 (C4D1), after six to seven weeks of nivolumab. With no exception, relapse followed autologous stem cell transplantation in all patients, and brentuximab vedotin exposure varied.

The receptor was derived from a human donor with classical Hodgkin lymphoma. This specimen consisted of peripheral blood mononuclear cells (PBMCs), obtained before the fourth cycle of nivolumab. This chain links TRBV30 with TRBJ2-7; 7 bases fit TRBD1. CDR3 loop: CAWRRAGGYEQYF. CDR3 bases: TGTGCCTGGAGGAGGGCAGGGGGCTACGAGCAGTACTTC. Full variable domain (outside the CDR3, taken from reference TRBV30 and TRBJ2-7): SQTIHQWPATLVQPVGSPLSLECTVEGTSNPNLYWYRQAAGRGLQLLFYSVGIGQISSEVPQNLSASRPQDRQFILSSKKLLLSDSGFYLCAWRRAGGYEQYFGPGTRLTVT.